Following are 17 T cell receptor beta chains from one sample sequenced in a study of tumor and adjacent non-tumor tissue in lung cancer. A modified ARM-PCR protocol with three rounds of nested PCR amplified TCRbeta. TCRdb passed the multiplex PCR reads through MiXCR, listing each CDR3 protein once. The sample has 84,000 or so distinct CDR3 sequences, about three fifths seen once. RNA was extracted from bulk tissue without any cell sorting. Input material: lung tumor tissue. These receptor sequences come from a man aged 70 or older with non-small cell lung cancer.

This clonotype was observed many times. V gene TRBV7-9 combines with J gene TRBJ2-1; 7 nucleotides agree with TRBD2. The CDR3 sequence is 13 residues long. Germline V gene lookup returns CDR1 SEHNR and CDR2 FQNEAQ (reference sequence). The trim removed 0 bases at V and 14 bases at J, leaving 7 bases unmatched. CDR3 region: CASSLAPGSGEFF. CDR3 coding DNA: TGTGCCAGCAGCTTAGCCCCCGGGAGCGGGGAGTTCTTC.

As for this clonotype: The junction differs from germline at one of its ends, possibly a read error. CDR3 loop: CTSSLSTGRETQYF. The DNA for the CDR3 is TGTACCAGTAGCTTAAGCACGGGGAGGGAGACCCAGTACTTC. The chain has TRBV11-2 and TRBJ2-5, with D perhaps TRBD2 (6 bases). CDR3 size: 14 residues. CDR1 and CDR2 (germline): SGHAT, FQNNGV. Variable domain in full (rest from reference TRBV11-2 and TRBJ2-5): EAGVAQSPRYKIIEKRQSVAFWCNPISGHATLYWYQQILGQGPKLLIQFQNNGVVDDSQLPKDRFSAERLKGVDSTLKIQPAKLEDSAVYLCTSSLSTGRETQYFGPGTRLLVL.

Remarks on this clonotype: The germline gene is not matched at one end of the junction; a read error may be the cause. This sequence joins TRBV4-1 and TRBJ2-3, with D possibly being TRBD2 (6 bases). Per germline, CDR1 MGHRA and CDR2 YSYEKL. CDR3 length equals 13 residues. The CDR3 spells CAGSLEEGDTQYF. The DNA of the CDR3 is TGCGCCGGCAGCCTCGAGGAGGGGGATACGCAGTATTTT.

The rearrangement links TRBV20-1 to TRBJ1-4, with D maybe TRBD1 (5 bases). With 5 bases removed from V and 8 bases from J, the gap between germline ends came to 15 bases. The germline V gene encodes CDR1 DFQATT and CDR2 SNEGSKA (reference sequence). The CDR3 totals 13 residues. The CDR3 DNA reads TGCAGTGCTTCGACAGTGTCCGAAGAAAAACTGTTTTTT. Translation: CSASTVSEEKLFF.

Regarding this clonotype: An end of the junction does not agree with germline; a read error may underlie this. The chain joins TRBV5-1 to TRBJ2-5; D unresolved. CDR1 and CDR2 (germline): SGHRS, YFSETQ. The CDR3 loop spans 13 amino acids. The CDR3 coding sequence is TGCGCCAGCAGTCCGGCTAACACAGAGACCCAGTGCTTC. Protein: CASSPANTETQCF.

As regards this clonotype: Here the CDR3 omits its conserved ending phenylalanine or tryptophan, so a read error is the likely source. The CDR3: CASSSRGGGYTC. In DNA, the CDR3 is TGTGCCAGCAGCTCCCGCGGCGGTGGCTACACCTGC. The rearrangement links TRBV11-2 to TRBJ1-2, with unresolved D. The germline V gene has CDR1 SGHAT and CDR2 FQNNGV. Trimming left V 4 bases short and J 7 bases short, with 10 bases between. The CDR3 loop spans 12 amino acids.

The CDR3 loop reads CASNADSGTQYF. CDR3 bases: TGTGCCAGCAATGCCGACTCCGGGACCCAGTACTTC. The chain couples TRBV12-3 or TRBV12-4 to TRBJ2-5; D unclear. The ends were cut back, 7 bases at V and 7 bases at J, with 13 bases in the middle. The CDR3 is made up of 12 amino acids.

This clonotype was recorded once. The chain carries TRBV11-1 and TRBJ2-5; D is possibly TRBD2 (5 bases). The V end lost 4 bases, the J end lost 2 bases, and 11 bases lay between the germline ends. Germline CDR1 and CDR2: SGHAT and FQDESV (reference sequence). CDR3 length equals 14 residues. CDR3: CASSSATRQETQYF. The CDR3 DNA sequence: TGTGCCAGCAGCTCTGCCACTAGACAAGAGACCCAGTACTTC.

This clonotype is a singleton in its sample. The chain recombines TRBV11-2 with TRBJ2-5, with TRBD1 matching 7 bases. Per germline, CDR1 SGHAT and CDR2 FQNNGV. The CDR3 runs to 15 residues. Trimming took 6 bases from V and 1 from J; bases not matched to a gene: 8. The CDR3 here is CASSRARTGQETQYF. The CDR3 DNA reads TGTGCCAGCAGTCGGGCCAGGACAGGCCAAGAGACCCAGTACTTC.

The chain uses TRBV11-1 and TRBJ1-1; D not certain. Trimming removed 5 bases at V and 4 bases at J, with 17 bases between. Germline CDR1 is SGHAT and CDR2 is FQDESV (reference sequence). CDR3 length equals 15 residues. Here the CDR3 DNA reads TGTGCCAGCAGCCGTGCATTGGGCTCACTCACTGAAGCTTTCTTT. Its translation is CASSRALGSLTEAFF.

Concerning this clonotype: A read error may be the cause here, since a much bigger clone is one base away. CDR3 sequence reads: CTSSQDLQGANNSPLHF. CDR3 nucleotides: TGCACCAGCAGCCAAGATCTACAGGGGGCGAATAATTCACCCCTCCACTTT. The chain employs TRBV4-1 and TRBJ1-6; the match to TRBD1 covers 9 bases. Germline CDR1 MGHRA, CDR2 YSYEKL. This CDR3 contains 17 residues.

Of note for this clonotype: A read error may explain this, as a much larger clone is one base away. The CDR3 carries no conserved terminal phenylalanine or tryptophan, so it likely arises from a read error. Here the CDR3 reads CAWSSGGGARETQYL. The CDR3 bases are TGTGCCTGGAGTAGTGGCGGGGGGGCCCGAGAGACCCAGTACTTA. The chain links TRBV30 to TRBJ2-5; 9 bases agree with TRBD2. The J segment lost 4 bases and the V segment lost 2 bases, leaving 8 bases of the junction unmatched. The CDR3 extends over 15 amino acids. The germline V gene has CDR1 GTSNPN and CDR2 SVGIG (reference sequence).

The genes are TRBV11-2 and TRBJ2-1; tentatively, D is TRBD1 or TRBD2 (5 bases each). Per the germline V gene, CDR1 is SGHAT and CDR2 is FQNNGV. V shed 6 bases and J shed 8 bases, with 11 bases lying between them. The CDR3 totals 12 residues. The CDR3 region has the DNA TGTGCCAGCAGTTCTAGGGGAGATGAGCAGTTCTTC. Amino acid sequence: CASSSRGDEQFF.

By share, this clonotype counts as medium-sized. The chain carries TRBV11-2 and TRBJ1-5, with TRBD1 matching 9 bases. CDR3 length equals 15 residues. V shed 6 bases, J shed 3 bases, and the junction held 6 bases outside the gene matches. In germline, CDR1 is SGHAT, CDR2 FQNNGV. This CDR3 is CASSRTGDPNQPQHF. CDR3 bases: TGTGCCAGCAGTCGGACAGGGGATCCCAATCAGCCCCAGCATTTT.

This clonotype was counted only a few times. This may arise from a read error, as a much more abundant clone is one base away. The V and J genes are TRBV20-1 and TRBJ2-5; TRBD1 is a possible D gene (6 bases). This CDR3 is 17 amino acids long. V was cut by 1 base and J by 7 bases, with 25 bases left in between. Germline V gene lookup returns CDR1 DFQATT and CDR2 SNEGSKA (reference sequence). CDR3: CSARALGVDPRGGTQYF. In DNA, the CDR3 is TGCAGTGCTAGAGCTTTGGGGGTGGACCCGAGAGGGGGGACCCAGTACTTC.

This clonotype was found a few times. V is TRBV5-1 and J is TRBJ2-3; a weak D match, TRBD1 (6 bases). This CDR3 comprises 17 residues. Germline lookup yields CDR1 SGHRS and CDR2 YFSETQ. V was trimmed by 2 bases and J by 1 base, leaving 17 bases between them. This chain's CDR3 is CASSFRQVWMGTDTQYF. The CDR3 DNA reads TGCGCCAGCAGCTTCCGACAGGTTTGGATGGGCACAGATACGCAGTATTTT.

J is TRBJ1-2 and V is TRBV12-3 or TRBV12-4; no definite D call. V lost 5 bases and J 12 bases, leaving 22 bases between the germline ends. The CDR3 is 14 amino acids. CDR3 DNA sequence: TGTGCCAGCAGTCCCCGAGGAGGGTCGCGTGACAACACCTTC. It yields the protein CASSPRGGSRDNTF.